Here is one T cell receptor (beta chain) with its context. Its target is unknown. The data were obtained in a study of T cells in Graves' hyperthyroidism and ophthalmopathy. The V gene's germline CDR1 is MGHDK and CDR2 SYGVNS. Trimming removed 10 bases at V and 0 bases at J, with 15 bases between. The CDR3 runs to 15 residues. Patients were excluded because of uncontrolled infection, other autoimmune disease, pregnancy or lactation. Each 10 ml fresh peripheral blood draw supplied the PBMCs. Study outcomes and limitations: Researchers found most expanded thyroid clonotypes above 0.001 in blood as well.

What was amplified from RNA transcripts were TCR beta CDR3 regions. HTBI primers were used for first-round RT-PCR of the TCR CDR3. TCRdb re-called the multiplex PCR reads with MiXCR, one entry per CDR3 protein. The sample holds hundreds of thousands of distinct CDR3 sequences, around 15% seen once. The TCR comes from a woman aged 18-30 years with Graves' hyperthyroidism. This chain connects TRBV25-1 to TRBJ2-2, with D unclear. Sequences were obtained from blood. CDR3 region: CATTGRNTNTGELFF. CDR3 DNA sequence: TGTGCCACCACCGGGCGCAATACGAACACCGGGGAGCTGTTTTTT.